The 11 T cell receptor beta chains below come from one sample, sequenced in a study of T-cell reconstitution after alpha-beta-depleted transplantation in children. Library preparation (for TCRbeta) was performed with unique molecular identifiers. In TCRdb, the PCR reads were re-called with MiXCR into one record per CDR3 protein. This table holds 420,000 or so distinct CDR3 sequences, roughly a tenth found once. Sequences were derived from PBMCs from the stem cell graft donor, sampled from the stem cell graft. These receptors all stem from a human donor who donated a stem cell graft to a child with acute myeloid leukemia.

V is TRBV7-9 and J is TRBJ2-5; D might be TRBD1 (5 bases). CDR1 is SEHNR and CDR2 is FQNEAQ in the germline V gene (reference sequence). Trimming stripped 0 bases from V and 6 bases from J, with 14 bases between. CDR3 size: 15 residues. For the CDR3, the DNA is TGTGCCAGCAGCTTAGCGGGGCCTACCCTCCAGACCCAGTACTTC. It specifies CASSLAGPTLQTQYF.

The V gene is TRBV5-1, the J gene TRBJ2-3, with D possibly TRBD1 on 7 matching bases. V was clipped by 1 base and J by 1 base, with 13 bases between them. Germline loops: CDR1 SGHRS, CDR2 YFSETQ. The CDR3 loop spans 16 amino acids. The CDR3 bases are TGCGCCAGCAGCTTGAGGCAGGGGGGCCGCACAGATACGCAGTATTTT. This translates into CASSLRQGGRTDTQYF.

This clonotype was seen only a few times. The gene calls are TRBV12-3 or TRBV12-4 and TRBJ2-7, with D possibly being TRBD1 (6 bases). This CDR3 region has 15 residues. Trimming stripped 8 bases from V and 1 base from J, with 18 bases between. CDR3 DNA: TGTGCCAGCCGAGGTCAACACAGGGATTCCTACGAGCAGTACTTC. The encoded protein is CASRGQHRDSYEQYF.

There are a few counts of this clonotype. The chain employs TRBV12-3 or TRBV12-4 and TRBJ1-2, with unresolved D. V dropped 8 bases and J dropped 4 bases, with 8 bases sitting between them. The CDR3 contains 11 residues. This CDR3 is CASGLGYGYTF. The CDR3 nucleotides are TGTGCCAGCGGTCTTGGCTATGGCTACACCTTC.

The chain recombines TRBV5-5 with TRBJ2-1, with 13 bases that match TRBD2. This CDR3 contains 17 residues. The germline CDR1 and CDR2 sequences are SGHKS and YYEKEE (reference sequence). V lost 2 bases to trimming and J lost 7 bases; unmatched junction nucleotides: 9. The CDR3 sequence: CASSFSRTSGGENEQFF. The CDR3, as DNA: TGTGCCAGCAGCTTTTCAAGAACTAGCGGGGGGGAGAATGAGCAGTTCTTC.

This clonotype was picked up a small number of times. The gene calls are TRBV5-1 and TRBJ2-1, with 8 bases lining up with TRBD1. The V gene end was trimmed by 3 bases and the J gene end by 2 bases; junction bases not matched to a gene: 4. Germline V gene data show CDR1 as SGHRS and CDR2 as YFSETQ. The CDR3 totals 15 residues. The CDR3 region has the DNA TGCGCCAGCAGCTGGGACAGGCCAGCCTACAATGAGCAGTTCTTC. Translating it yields CASSWDRPAYNEQFF.

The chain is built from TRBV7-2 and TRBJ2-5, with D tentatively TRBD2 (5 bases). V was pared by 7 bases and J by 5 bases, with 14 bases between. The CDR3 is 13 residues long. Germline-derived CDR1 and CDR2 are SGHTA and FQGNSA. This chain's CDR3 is CASNPGSGETQYF. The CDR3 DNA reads TGTGCCAGCAACCCGGGCTCGGGGGAGACCCAGTACTTC.

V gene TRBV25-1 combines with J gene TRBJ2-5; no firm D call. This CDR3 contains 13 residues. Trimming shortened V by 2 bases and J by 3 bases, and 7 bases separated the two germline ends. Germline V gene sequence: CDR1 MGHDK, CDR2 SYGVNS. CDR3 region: CASSEIGEETQYF. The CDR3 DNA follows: TGTGCCAGCAGTGAAATAGGAGAAGAGACCCAGTACTTC.

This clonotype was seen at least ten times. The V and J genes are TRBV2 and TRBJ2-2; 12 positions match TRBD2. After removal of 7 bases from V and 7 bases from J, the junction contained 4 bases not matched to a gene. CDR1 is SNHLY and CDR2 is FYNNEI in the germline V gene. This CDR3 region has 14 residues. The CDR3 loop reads CASTMGLAGGELFF. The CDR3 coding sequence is TGTGCCAGCACCATGGGACTAGCGGGCGGGGAGCTGTTTTTT.

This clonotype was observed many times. The CDR3 spells CASSPQGGLAGEQYF. The CDR3 region has the DNA TGTGCCAGCAGCCCCCAGGGGGGACTAGCGGGAGAGCAGTACTTC. This sequence joins TRBV7-2 and TRBJ2-7; 13 bases agree with TRBD2. The CDR3 totals 15 residues. The germline V gene encodes CDR1 SGHTA and CDR2 FQGNSA. The V gene end was trimmed by 5 bases and the J gene end by 7 bases; junction bases not matched to a gene: 8. Combining the CDR3 with reference TRBV7-2 and TRBJ2-7 gives the whole variable domain GAGVSQSPSNKVTEKGKDVELRCDPISGHTALYWYRQSLGQGLEFLIYFQGNSAPDKSGLPSDRFSAERTGGSVSTLTIQRTQQEDSAVYLCASSPQGGLAGEQYFGPGTRLTVT.

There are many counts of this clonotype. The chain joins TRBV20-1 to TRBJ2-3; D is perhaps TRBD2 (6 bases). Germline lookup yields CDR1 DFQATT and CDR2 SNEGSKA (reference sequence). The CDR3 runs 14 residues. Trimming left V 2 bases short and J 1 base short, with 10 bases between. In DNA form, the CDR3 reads TGCAGTGCTAGATGGGGCGGGGGCACAGATACGCAGTATTTT. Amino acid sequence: CSARWGGGTDTQYF.